The 22 T cell receptor beta chains in this list originate from one sample, sequenced in a study of blood T cell repertoires in COVID-19. TCRdb keeps only in-frame clones here, not all; method: immunoSEQ multiplex PCR. The sample lists some 100,000 clones; around 85% were seen once. The sample was peripheral blood. Source of these receptors: a man aged 45-60 years with active or convalescent COVID-19.

CDR3 in amino acids: CASTLTGVNSPLHF. The DNA for the CDR3 is TGTGCCAGTACCCTGACAGGGGTCAATTCACCCCTCCACTTT. This chain connects TRBV19 to TRBJ1-6, with TRBD1 matching over 8 bases. The germline gives CDR1 LNHDA, CDR2 SQIVND (reference sequence). V gave up 7 bases and J gave up 7 bases; unmatched junction bases: 6. CDR3 length equals 14 residues.

The J gene is TRBJ1-1, the V gene TRBV29-1, with 7 bases identical to TRBD1. Germline CDR1 and CDR2: SQVTM and ANQGSEA. The CDR3 covers 13 residues. V shed 7 bases, J shed 1 base, and the junction held 6 bases outside the gene matches. CDR3 nucleotide sequence: TGCAGCGGAGGGACAGCTACGAACACTGAAGCTTTCTTT. This encodes CSGGTATNTEAFF. Drawing the rest from reference TRBV29-1 and TRBJ1-1, the complete variable domain is SAVISQKPSRDICQRGTSLTIQCQVDSQVTMMFWYRQQPGQSLTLIATANQGSEATYESGFVIDKFPISRPNLTFSTLTVSNMSPEDSSIYLCSGGTATNTEAFFGQGTRLTVV.

The V gene is TRBV6-6, the J gene TRBJ1-5; no definite D call. Germline loops: CDR1 MNHNY, CDR2 SVGAGI (reference sequence). Trimming pared 2 bases from V and 0 bases from J, leaving 5 bases between. The CDR3 covers 14 residues. CDR3 protein: CASSYGPSNQPQHF. CDR3 bases: TGTGCCAGCAGTTACGGGCCTAGCAATCAGCCCCAGCATTTT.

The chain recombines TRBV27 with TRBJ1-6; D remains unclear. V was cut by 7 bases and J by 0 bases, with 13 bases left in between. CDR1 MNHEY and CDR2 SMNVEV come from the germline V gene (reference sequence). The CDR3 is 16 amino acids. The DNA for the CDR3 is TGTGCCAGCAAAAAGGCCGGGGACTCCTATAATTCACCCCTCCACTTT. Its translation is CASKKAGDSYNSPLHF.

V gene TRBV18 combines with J gene TRBJ1-1; possible D gene TRBD1, 5 bases. The CDR3 covers 15 residues. The germline V gene has CDR1 KGHSH and CDR2 LQKENI. Trimming took off 5 bases at V and 3 bases at J, with 16 bases between the two ends. The CDR3 bases are TGTGCCAGCTCAAGTCTCGACAGTCTCGACACTGAAGCTTTCTTT. It encodes CASSSLDSLDTEAFF.

This clone was picked up one time. The V and J genes are TRBV4-1 and TRBJ2-1; TRBD2 aligns across 7 bases. Unmatched junction bases numbered 4, after V lost 1 base and J lost 7 bases. This CDR3 is 14 amino acids long. Germline CDR1 reads MGHRA; CDR2 reads YSYEKL. The CDR3 nucleotides read TGCGCCAGCAGCCAAGGGATGGGAGGGAATGAGCAGTTCTTC. Protein: CASSQGMGGNEQFF.

The chain uses TRBV5-4 and TRBJ2-7; the D gene is possibly TRBD2 (5 bases). CDR1 and CDR2 from the germline V gene are SGHNT and YYREEE (reference sequence). Trimming cost V 3 bases and J 1 base, with 14 bases left between them. The CDR3 is 15 residues long. This CDR3 reads CASSSRFGDSYEQYF. The DNA of the CDR3 is TGTGCCAGCAGCTCCCGATTCGGGGATTCCTACGAGCAGTACTTC.

V and J are TRBV5-4 and TRBJ2-4; TRBD2 agrees at 8 bases. Germline V gene sequence: CDR1 SGHNT, CDR2 YYREEE (reference sequence). V dropped 4 bases and J dropped 2; count of bases not matched to a gene: 11. The CDR3 is 17 residues long. The CDR3 region is CASSRDGGANPKNIQYF. DNA of the CDR3: TGTGCCAGCAGCCGAGACGGGGGGGCGAACCCCAAAAACATTCAGTACTTC.

The chain has TRBV11-3 and TRBJ2-6; the D gene is possibly TRBD2 (5 bases). The ends were cut back, 5 bases at V and 0 bases at J, with 11 bases in the middle. The CDR3 length is 16 residues. CDR1 is SGHNT and CDR2 is YENEEA in the germline V gene. In nucleotides, the CDR3 is TGTGCCAGCAGCCCCGGACGGGGCTCTGGGGCCAACGTCCTGACTTTC. As protein: CASSPGRGSGANVLTF.

This sequence joins TRBV5-1 and TRBJ2-2; weak D call: TRBD2 (6 bases). The germline gives CDR1 SGHRS, CDR2 YFSETQ. V lost 4 bases and J lost 3, with 19 bases in between. The length of the CDR3 is 17 residues. CDR3 DNA sequence: TGCGCCAGCAGCGCCTGGAGGGTGGAGGTTTACACCGGGGAGCTGTTTTTT. Encoded protein: CASSAWRVEVYTGELFF. Combining the CDR3 with reference TRBV5-1 and TRBJ2-2 gives the whole variable domain KAGVTQTPRYLIKTRGQQVTLSCSPISGHRSVSWYQQTPGQGLQFLFEYFSETQRNKGNFPGRFSGRQFSNSRSEMNVSTLELGDSALYLCASSAWRVEVYTGELFFGEGSRLTVL.

V and J are TRBV12-5 and TRBJ1-2; the match to TRBD1 covers 9 bases. The CDR3 spans 14 residues. The germline V gene has CDR1 LGHNT and CDR2 FRNRAP. V trimming: 5 bases; J trimming: 8 bases; junction bases outside the gene matches: 9. Here the CDR3 DNA reads TGTGCTAGTGGTATGGGACAGGGTAACAAGGGCTACACCTTC. Translation gives CASGMGQGNKGYTF.

The table lists this clone with a count of one. This chain uses TRBV2 with TRBJ2-3; 9 bases are a match to TRBD1. The germline gives CDR1 SNHLY, CDR2 FYNNEI. The CDR3 length is 18 residues. V lost 5 bases, J lost 4 bases, and 16 bases stayed unmatched. This chain's CDR3 is CASSQSPPDRGTADTQYF. CDR3 DNA sequence: TGTGCCAGCAGTCAATCTCCTCCTGACAGGGGGACTGCAGATACGCAGTATTTT.

The chain links TRBV3-1 (or the pseudogene TRBV3-2) to TRBJ1-3, with D maybe TRBD1 (6 bases). Trimming removed 3 bases from V and 3 bases from J, with 12 bases in between. The CDR3 loop spans 15 amino acids. Germline V CDR1 and CDR2: LGHDT, YNNKEL (reference sequence). This CDR3 is CASSHAGGGGNTIYF. Written as DNA, the CDR3 is TGTGCCAGCAGCCATGCGGGGGGCGGTGGAAACACCATATATTTT.

The J gene is TRBJ1-6, the V gene TRBV9; 10 bases agree with TRBD1. Germline V gene sequence: CDR1 SGDLS, CDR2 YYNGEE. CDR3 size: 15 residues. The ends lost 3 bases at V and 10 bases at J; junction bases unmatched: 7. The CDR3 spells CASSGRDRGGSPLHF. The CDR3 DNA follows: TGTGCCAGCAGCGGTCGGGACAGGGGAGGGTCACCCCTCCACTTT.

The V gene is TRBV19, the J gene TRBJ1-5, with D possibly TRBD1 on 5 matching bases. The germline V gene encodes CDR1 LNHDA and CDR2 SQIVND (reference sequence). CDR3 length: 13 amino acids. V was clipped by 11 bases and J by 6 bases, with 17 bases between them. The CDR3 is CASSGGWGQPQHF. CDR3 DNA: TGTGCCTCCTCCGGGGGGTGGGGTCAGCCCCAGCATTTT.

This sequence joins TRBV5-8 and TRBJ1-1, with TRBD1 matching over 8 bases. Germline assignment: CDR1 SGHTS and CDR2 YDEGEE. This CDR3 spans 14 amino acids. V lost 3 bases to trimming and J lost 3 bases; unmatched junction nucleotides: 4. Here the CDR3 DNA reads TGTGCCAGCAGCTCGGACAGGGAGGACACTGAAGCTTTCTTT. The encoded protein is CASSSDREDTEAFF.

This chain uses TRBV18 with TRBJ1-1, with 9 bases lining up with TRBD1. CDR1 KGHSH and CDR2 LQKENI come from the germline V gene. The junction had 6 bases not matched to a gene; V was cut back by 6 bases and J by 4 bases. The CDR3 is 14 residues long. CDR3: CASSRQGEGTEAFF. Here the CDR3 DNA reads TGTGCCAGCTCCCGACAGGGGGAAGGCACTGAAGCTTTCTTT.

V and J are TRBV24-1 and TRBJ2-1; a possible D gene is TRBD2 (6 bases). The CDR3 extends over 16 amino acids. Trimming stripped 3 bases from V and 6 bases from J, with 17 bases between. Germline values: CDR1 KGHDR, CDR2 SFDVKD. The CDR3 reads CATSDRTVGGGNEQFF. CDR3 in DNA: TGTGCCACCAGTGATCGAACGGTGGGAGGAGGCAATGAGCAGTTCTTC.

The rearrangement joins TRBV12-3 or TRBV12-4 to TRBJ1-2; D may be TRBD1 (6 bases). V was cut by 7 bases and J by 7 bases, with 16 bases left in between. The length of the CDR3 is 13 residues. The CDR3 DNA is TGTGCCAGCACCCTACAGGGAGGGGGTGGCTACACCTTC. Translating it yields CASTLQGGGGYTF.

The CDR3 bases are TGCGCCAGCAGCGAAACAGGGTTGGGACAGCCCCAGCATTTT. It yields the protein CASSETGLGQPQHF. V is TRBV5-1 and J is TRBJ1-5; weak D call: TRBD1 (6 bases). The CDR3 sequence is 14 residues long. Per germline, CDR1 SGHRS and CDR2 YFSETQ. The germline V and J ends were trimmed by 4 bases and 7 bases, with 15 bases remaining between them.

This chain uses TRBV10-3 with TRBJ1-1; 7 positions match TRBD1. This CDR3 comprises 13 residues. V shed 3 bases and J 8 bases; nucleotides not matched to a gene: 6. Germline values: CDR1 ENHRY, CDR2 SYGVKD. The CDR3 nucleotides read TGTGCCATCAGTGATCGGGACAGATCAGAAGCTTTCTTT. Translation gives CAISDRDRSEAFF.

This rearrangement joins TRBV24-1 to TRBJ2-1, with TRBD2 matching 9 bases. Germline trimming cut 1 base from V and 8 bases from J; bases unmatched to any gene: 5. Germline assignment: CDR1 KGHDR and CDR2 SFDVKD. This CDR3 has 15 amino acids. The CDR3 here is CATSDFGAGGDEQFF. The CDR3 region has the DNA TGTGCCACCAGTGATTTCGGGGCGGGGGGGGATGAGCAGTTCTTC.